The clone carrying this T cell receptor beta chain ranks as medium-sized. What it binds is unknown. The sample comes from a study of CD4+ T cells in melanoma. The data were produced by immunoSEQ multiplex PCR, yet TCRdb's version contains in-frame clones alone and is incomplete. The table has about 6,700 clones, around two thirds seen once; the top ten hold roughly 22%. Overall study results and limits: Diverse differentiation states were reported for melanoma neoantigen-specific CD4+ T cells. A reported correlation linked neoantigen-specific CD4+ T cells to CD8+, macrophage and B cell function.

Per the germline V gene, CDR1 is MGHRA and CDR2 is YSYEKL. The CDR3 extends over 15 amino acids. V lost 0 bases and J 2 bases, leaving 8 bases between the germline ends. Material for sequencing was cells from a culture (not recorded whether cultured in vitro). This receptor was identified in a human donor with melanoma. The chain joins TRBV4-1 to TRBJ1-5, with no clear D. The CDR3 DNA follows: TGCGCCAGCAGCCAAGAGGCGCCGGGCAATCAGCCCCAGCATTTT. This translates into CASSQEAPGNQPQHF.